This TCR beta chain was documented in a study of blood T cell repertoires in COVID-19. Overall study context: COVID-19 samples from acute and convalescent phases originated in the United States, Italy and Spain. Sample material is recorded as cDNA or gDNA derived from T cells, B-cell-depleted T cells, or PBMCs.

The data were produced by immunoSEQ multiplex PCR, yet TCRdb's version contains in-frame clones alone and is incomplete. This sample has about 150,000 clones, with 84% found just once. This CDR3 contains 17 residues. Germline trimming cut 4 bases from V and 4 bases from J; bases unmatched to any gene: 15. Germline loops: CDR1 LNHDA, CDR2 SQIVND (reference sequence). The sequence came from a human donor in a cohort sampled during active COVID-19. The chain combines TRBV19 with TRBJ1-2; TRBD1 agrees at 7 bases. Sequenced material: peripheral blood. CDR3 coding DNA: TGTGCCAGTAGTAGACAGGGAACACGGCCAGGGTCCTATGGCTACACCTTC. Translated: CASSRQGTRPGSYGYTF.